This T cell receptor beta chain was profiled in a study of blood T cell repertoires in COVID-19. Study context: Samples taken during acute and convalescent COVID-19 were collected in the United States, Italy and Spain.

Enrolment of Seattle patients took place during active infection, and they were followed longitudinally. Using immunoSEQ multiplex PCR, the repertoire was profiled, and TCRdb retains in-frame clones only, with some absent. The data show 150,000 to 200,000 clones, about 92% seen once. The sequenced material came from peripheral blood. This receptor was identified in a woman aged 55-75 years with COVID-19, enrolled during active disease.

CDR3 bases: TGTGCCAGCAACACCGGGACAGGGTTCTCCTACGAGCAGTACTTC. Its translation: CASNTGTGFSYEQYF. The chain combines TRBV14 with TRBJ2-7, with TRBD1 matching over 9 bases. CDR1 and CDR2 (germline): SGHDN, FVKESK. The CDR3 extends over 15 amino acids. Trimming cost V 7 bases and J 0 bases; bases outside gene matches: 7.